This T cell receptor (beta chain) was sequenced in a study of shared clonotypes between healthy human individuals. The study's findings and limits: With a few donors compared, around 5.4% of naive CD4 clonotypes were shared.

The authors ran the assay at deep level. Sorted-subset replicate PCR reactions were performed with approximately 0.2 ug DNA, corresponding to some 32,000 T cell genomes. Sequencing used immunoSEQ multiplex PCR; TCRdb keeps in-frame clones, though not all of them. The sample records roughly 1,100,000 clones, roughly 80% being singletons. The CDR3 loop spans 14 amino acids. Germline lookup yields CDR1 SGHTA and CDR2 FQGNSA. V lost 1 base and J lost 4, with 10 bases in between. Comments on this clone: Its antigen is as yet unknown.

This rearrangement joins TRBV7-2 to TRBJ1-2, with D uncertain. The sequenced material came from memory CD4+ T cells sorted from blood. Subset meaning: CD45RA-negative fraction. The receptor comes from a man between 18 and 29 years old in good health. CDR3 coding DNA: TGTGCCAGCAGCTTAGACCGGGTTGGCTATGGCTACACCTTC. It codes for CASSLDRVGYGYTF.